This TCR beta chain is from a study of cytomegalovirus exposure and HLA in healthy donors. Study findings and constraints: Later work showed greater clonal expansion in HLA-associated TCR beta chains than in equally common others. HLA allele associations emerged for fewer than 20,000 TCR beta sequences in a later analysis, at 0.05 false discovery rate.

The CDR3 loop spans 18 amino acids. Details on this clone: Its antigen is not known.

PCR employed 60 Vbeta and 13 Jbeta primers. The table came from immunoSEQ multiplex PCR; TCRdb's copy has only in-frame clones and leaves some out. The sample includes more than 150,000 clones, roughly 80% of them seen just once. The sample taken for sequencing was PBMCs. The chain couples TRBV21-1 to TRBJ2-3; TRBD1, the table's D call, lacks a check against the DNA. TRBV21-1 is a listed pseudogene. The receptor was isolated from a male donor in good health and CMV-seronegative. CDR3: CASSKVGDRGLAGDTQYF. CDR3 DNA sequence: TGTGCCAGCAGCAAAGTGGGGGACAGGGGGCTAGCGGGTGATACGCAGTATTTT.